This T cell receptor beta chain was documented in a study of blood T cell repertoires in COVID-19. This CDR3 is built from 17 residues. The V end lost 0 bases, the J end lost 0 bases, and 12 bases lay between the germline ends. Germline V CDR1 and CDR2: SGHRS, YFSETQ. The protocol was immunoSEQ multiplex PCR, while the TCRdb copy is restricted to in-frame clones and leaves out a portion. The data hold about 52,000 clones, with over 75% observed a single time. Input material: peripheral blood. This receptor was taken from a woman older than 75 with COVID-19, enrolled during active disease. This chain uses TRBV5-1 with TRBJ2-2; no clear D gene. CDR3 residues: CASSLVVSVPNTGELFF. For the CDR3, the DNA is TGCGCCAGCAGCTTGGTTGTGAGCGTTCCGAACACCGGGGAGCTGTTTTTT.